This T cell receptor (beta chain) was obtained from a study of shared clonotypes between healthy human individuals. In the study overall: Donor composition was a couple of women and a few men, aged 18 to 49. Study-level results: Several donors held about 5% of naive CD4 clonotypes in common. Among donors, sharing of clonotypes was expected to be affected by sequencing depth.

The CDR3 sequence is 14 residues long. Germline V gene sequence: CDR1 MNHEY, CDR2 SVGAGI. V was clipped by 2 bases and J by 7 bases, with 11 bases between them. Measured with immunoSEQ multiplex PCR; TCRdb has only the in-frame clones, and not every one. The sample shows millions of clones, 85% to 95% of them seen only once. On this clone itself: Antigen unknown.

The V gene is TRBV6-5, the J gene TRBJ2-2; possibly TRBD2 for D (5 bases). The sample comprised naive CD4+ T cells sorted from blood. Subset denoted: CD45RA+ positively selected. This TCR was sampled from a man aged 18-30 years in good health. The CDR3 protein is CASSYASRGGELFF. CDR3 sequence (DNA): TGTGCCAGCAGTTACGCTAGCCGTGGCGGGGAGCTGTTTTTT.